Presented here are 8 T cell receptor beta chains from one specimen sequenced in a study of T cells expressing NK-cell markers. Using the 5' RACE reads, TCRdb records one entry per CDR3 protein without DNA. This table holds around 380,000 distinct CDR3 sequences. The sequencing sample was made of blood T cells: a sorted CD56 or NKG2C T cell subset, CD4+ or CD8+ T cells, or bulk PBMC T cells (not recorded which). The source is a woman in her 50s in good health.

The rearrangement links TRBV5-1 to TRBJ2-1; as DNA is missing, the TRBD1 call by TCRdb cannot be tested. The CDR3 loop spans 14 amino acids. In germline, CDR1 is SGHRS, CDR2 YFSETQ. The CDR3 region is CASSPRGRNNEQFF.

The chain uses TRBV20-1 and TRBJ2-7. This CDR3 region has 15 residues. Germline V gene data show CDR1 as DFQATT and CDR2 as SNEGSKA (reference sequence). CDR3 in amino acids: CSARDRQKPYDEQYF.

The genes are TRBV12-3 or TRBV12-4 and TRBJ2-3; with no DNA, the TCRdb D assignment of TRBD1 cannot be verified. This CDR3 is 15 amino acids long. The CDR3: CASSRNTGSTDTQYF.

This chain links TRBV18 with TRBJ2-1; without DNA, the TCRdb call of TRBD2 cannot be checked. This CDR3 spans 14 amino acids. Germline V gene lookup returns CDR1 KGHSH and CDR2 LQKENI. The CDR3 loop is CASSPPTSRYEQFF.

The chain carries TRBV12-3 or TRBV12-4 and TRBJ2-5; the TCRdb D gene call, TRBD1, has no DNA to confirm it. This CDR3 contains 14 residues. The CDR3 sequence: CASSPPTVAETQYF.

CDR3 sequence reads: CASSYSRVTANEQFF. This chain joins TRBV6-5 and TRBJ2-1. CDR1 and CDR2 (germline): MNHEY, SVGAGI. This CDR3 spans 15 amino acids.

The rearrangement joins TRBV5-1 to TRBJ2-5; TCRdb's D call of TRBD1 is untestable without DNA. The CDR3 consists of 14 residues. Germline CDR1 is SGHRS and CDR2 is YFSETQ. The CDR3 reads CASSSTGTDKTQYF.

The chain is built from TRBV9 and TRBJ2-1. This CDR3 comprises 15 residues. The V gene's germline CDR1 is SGDLS and CDR2 YYNGEE. Here the CDR3 reads CASSPVFEDYNEQFF.